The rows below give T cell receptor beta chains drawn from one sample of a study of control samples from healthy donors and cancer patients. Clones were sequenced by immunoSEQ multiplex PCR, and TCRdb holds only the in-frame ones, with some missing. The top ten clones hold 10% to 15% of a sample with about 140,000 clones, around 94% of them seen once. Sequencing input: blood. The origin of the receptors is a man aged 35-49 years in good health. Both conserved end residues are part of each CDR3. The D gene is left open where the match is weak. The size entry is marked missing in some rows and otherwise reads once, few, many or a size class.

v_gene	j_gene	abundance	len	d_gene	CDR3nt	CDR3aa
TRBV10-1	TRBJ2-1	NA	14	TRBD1	TGCGCCAGCAGCAGGGACAGGGGCTACAATGAGCAGTTCTTC	CASSRDRGYNEQFF
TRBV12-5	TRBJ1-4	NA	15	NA	TGTGCTAGTGGTTTGGGCAGGGGCGGTAGGGAAAAACTGTTTTTT	CASGLGRGGREKLFF
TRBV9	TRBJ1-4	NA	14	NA	TGTGCCAGCAGCGAGCGGGGAGGAGATGAAAAACTGTTTTTT	CASSERGGDEKLFF
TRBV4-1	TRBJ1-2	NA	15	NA	TGCGCCAGCAGCCAAAAGATTGACAGAGATTATGGCTACACCTTC	CASSQKIDRDYGYTF
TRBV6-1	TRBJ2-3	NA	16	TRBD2	TGTGCCAGCAGTGACCGTAGCGGGGGCAGCACAGATACGCAGTATTTT	CASSDRSGGSTDTQYF
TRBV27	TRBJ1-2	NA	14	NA	TGTGCCAGCAGTTTCGTGGGGAATAACTATGGCTACACCTTC	CASSFVGNNYGYTF
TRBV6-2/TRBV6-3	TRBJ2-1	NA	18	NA	TGTGCCAGCAGTTACCCCTCGCGGGCAGGAAGCTCCTACAATGAGCAGTTCTTC	CASSYPSRAGSSYNEQFF
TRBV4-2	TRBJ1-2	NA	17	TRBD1	TGTGCCAGCAGCCAAGCCCTGGGACAGGTGGATCGCGGTGGCTACACCTTC	CASSQALGQVDRGGYTF
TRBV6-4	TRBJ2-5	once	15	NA	TGTGCCAGCAGCGCTTCTTCTGGGACTCAAGAGACCCAGTACTTC	CASSASSGTQETQYF
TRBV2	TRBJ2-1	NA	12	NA	TGTGCCTTAAAAGAGTCCTACAATGAGCAGTTCTTC	CALKESYNEQFF
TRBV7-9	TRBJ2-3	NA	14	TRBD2	TGTGCCAGCAGCTCCGCGGGAGGGCCAGATACGCAGTATTTT	CASSSAGGPDTQYF
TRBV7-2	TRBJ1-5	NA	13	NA	TGTGCCAGCAGCTTAGTATTGAATCAGCCCCAGCATTTT	CASSLVLNQPQHF
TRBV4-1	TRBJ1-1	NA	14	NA	TGCGCCAGCAGCCAAGATGGGGTGAACACTGAAGCTTTCTTT	CASSQDGVNTEAFF
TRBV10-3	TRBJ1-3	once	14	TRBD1	TGTGCCATCAGCCCGACAGGGGCGGGAAACACCATATATTTT	CAISPTGAGNTIYF
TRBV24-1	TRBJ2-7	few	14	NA	TGTGCCACCAGTGATGAACAGACCGGGTACGAGCAGTACTTC	CATSDEQTGYEQYF
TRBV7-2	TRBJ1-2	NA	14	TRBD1	TGTGCCAGCAGCCTGGACAGGGGGGGATATGGCTACACCTTC	CASSLDRGGYGYTF
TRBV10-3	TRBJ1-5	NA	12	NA	TGTGCCACCAACAGGGAGAATCAGCCCCAGCATTTT	CATNRENQPQHF
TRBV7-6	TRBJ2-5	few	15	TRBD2	TGTGCCAGCAGCTTAGCTAGCGGGAGGCAAGAGACCCAGTACTTC	CASSLASGRQETQYF
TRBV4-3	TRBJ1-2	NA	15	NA	TGCGCCAGCAGTTTCACCCGAGGGGGGCTGAGTGGCTACACCTTC	CASSFTRGGLSGYTF
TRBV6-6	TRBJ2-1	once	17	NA	TGTGCCAGCAGTCGCCAACCGTGGCAGGGTAGCTACAATGAGCAGTTCTTC	CASSRQPWQGSYNEQFF
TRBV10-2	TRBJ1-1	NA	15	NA	TGCGCCAGCAGTGAGTGGTACAGGAAGAACACTGAAGCTTTCTTT	CASSEWYRKNTEAFF
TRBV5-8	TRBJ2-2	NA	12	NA	TGTGCCAGCAGCTTGGGTGCCGGGGAGCTGTTTTTT	CASSLGAGELFF
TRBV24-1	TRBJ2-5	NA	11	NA	TGTGCCACCAGTGACCGGGAGACCCAGTACTTC	CATSDRETQYF
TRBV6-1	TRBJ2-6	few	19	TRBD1	TGTGCCAGCAGTGAATGGCGGGGGACAGGGGGCTCTGGGGCCAACGTCCTGACTTTC	CASSEWRGTGGSGANVLTF
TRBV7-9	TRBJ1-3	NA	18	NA	TGTGCCAGCAGCACGAGAAGAGTCAGCCTCCTCTCTGGAAACACCATATATTTT	CASSTRRVSLLSGNTIYF
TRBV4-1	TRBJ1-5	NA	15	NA	TGCGCCAGCAGACATACAGGGTACCCAACTCAGCCCCAGCATTTT	CASRHTGYPTQPQHF
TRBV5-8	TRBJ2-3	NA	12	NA	TGTGCCAGCCCTCGGGGGATTGGTACGCAGTATTTT	CASPRGIGTQYF
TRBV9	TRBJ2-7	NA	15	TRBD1	TGTGCCAGCAGCCCACGACAGGGGGCTATCTACGAGCAGTACTTC	CASSPRQGAIYEQYF
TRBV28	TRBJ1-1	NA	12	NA	TGTGCCAGCAGGCTCGGGAACACTGAAGCTTTCTTT	CASRLGNTEAFF
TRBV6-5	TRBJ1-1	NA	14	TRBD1	TGTGCCAGCGCCAACAGGGGTCGAAACACTGAAGCTTTCTTT	CASANRGRNTEAFF
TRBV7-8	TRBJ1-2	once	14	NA	TGTGCCAGCAGCTTAGGGCAGGTTGGCTATGGCTACACCTTC	CASSLGQVGYGYTF
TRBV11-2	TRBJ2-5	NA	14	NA	TGTGCCAGCAGCGGTGACAGGCAACAAGAGACCCAGTACTTC	CASSGDRQQETQYF
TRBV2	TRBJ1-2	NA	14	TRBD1	TGTGCCAGCAGGGAACAGGGGGAGAGGAGTGGCTACACCTTC	CASREQGERSGYTF
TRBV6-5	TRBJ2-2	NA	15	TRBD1	TGTGCCAGCAGCCCACAGGGGGCGCAGACCGGGGAGCTGTTTTTT	CASSPQGAQTGELFF
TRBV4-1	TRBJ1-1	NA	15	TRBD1	TGCGCCAGCAGCCGCAGGAGGGACAGGGGGCAGGGGGCTTTCTTT	CASSRRRDRGQGAFF
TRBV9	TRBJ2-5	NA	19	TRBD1	TGTGCCAGCAGCGGGGGGACTCGATCAGACGGGACAGGGAGAGAGACCCAGTACTTC	CASSGGTRSDGTGRETQYF
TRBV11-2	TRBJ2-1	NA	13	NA	TGTGCCAGCAGCTTAGAAATAGTGAATGAGCAGTTCTTC	CASSLEIVNEQFF